One sample yielded the 26 T cell receptor beta chains listed below, sequenced in a study of vaccination effects on CD4 cells after COVID-19. Before any sequencing was done, the ViraFEST assay used viral peptide pools to expand antigen-specific CD4+ T cells. The culture ran for about eleven days before CD4+ T cells were isolated. The person acquired a PCR-confirmed SARS-CoV-2 infection between March and December 2020. Their antigen targets remain unknown. Sequencing used immunoSEQ multiplex PCR; TCRdb keeps in-frame clones, though not all of them. Of around 49,000 clones in the sample, about 75% are singletons; the top ten hold 25% to 30%. The sample here was CD4+ T cells from PBMCs cultured with a peptide pool, taken before COVID-19 vaccination. Receptor source: a human donor who had a prior SARS-CoV-2 infection.

The rearrangement links TRBV7-3 to TRBJ1-1; D possibly corresponds to TRBD1 (5 bases). Germline V gives CDR1 SGHTA, CDR2 FQGTGA. This CDR3 contains 17 residues. V lost 2 bases, J lost 1 base, and 17 bases lay in between. CDR3 residues: CASSLYPRQFTNTEAFF. Here the CDR3 DNA reads TGTGCCAGCAGCTTATACCCTAGACAGTTTACGAACACTGAAGCTTTCTTT.

The chain couples TRBV18 to TRBJ1-6; 10 bases agree with TRBD1. This CDR3 is 14 amino acids long. The junction had 1 base not matched to a gene; V was cut back by 4 bases and J by 7 bases. Per the germline V gene, CDR1 is KGHSH and CDR2 is LQKENI. The CDR3 loop is CASSQGQGNSPLHF. The CDR3 DNA reads as TGTGCCAGCTCACAGGGACAGGGGAATTCACCCCTCCACTTT.

The genes are TRBV5-1 and TRBJ2-7, with D tentatively TRBD2 (6 bases). The CDR3 has 14 residues. V shed 2 bases and J shed 0 bases, with 9 bases lying between them. CDR1 is SGHRS, CDR2 YFSETQ, per germline. The CDR3 DNA reads as TGCGCCAGCAGCTTAGAGCGGGCCTCCTACGAGCAGTACTTC. Translation: CASSLERASYEQYF.

V gene TRBV6-2 or TRBV6-3 combines with J gene TRBJ2-7; D is undetermined. This CDR3 has 14 residues. V was cut by 8 bases and J by 7 bases, with 21 bases left in between. Per germline, CDR1 MNHEY and CDR2 SVGEGT. CDR3 amino acids: CASRSPRTVGEQYF. As DNA, the CDR3 is TGTGCCAGCCGTTCGCCTCGGACCGTCGGGGAGCAGTACTTC.

The V and J genes are TRBV29-1 and TRBJ2-1; D is unresolved. V was trimmed by 6 bases and J by 0 bases, leaving 9 bases between them. This CDR3 is 13 amino acids long. Germline CDR1 SQVTM, CDR2 ANQGSEA. The CDR3 DNA reads TGCAGCGTGGAAAAAAGCTCCTACAATGAGCAGTTCTTC. Translated: CSVEKSSYNEQFF.

Of note for this clone: Mismatch with germline at one junction end may stem from a read error. This rearrangement joins TRBV12-3 or TRBV12-4 to TRBJ2-1; 7 nucleotides line up with TRBD1. The CDR3 totals 12 residues. CDR3 amino acids: CASSEAGTAVLF. CDR3 DNA sequence: TGTGCCAGCAGTGAAGCCGGGACAGCAGTCCTCTTC.

The chain couples TRBV5-8 to TRBJ2-7, with 12 nucleotides matching TRBD2. Looked up from germline, CDR1 is SGHTS and CDR2 is YDEGEE. The CDR3 contains 16 residues. With V trimmed by 0 bases and J by 5 bases, 6 bases remained unmatched. The CDR3 nucleotides are TGTGCCAGCAGCTTGGCCCTAGCGGGAGGGTTCAACGAGCAGTACTTC. This codes for CASSLALAGGFNEQYF.

The J gene is TRBJ2-7, the V gene TRBV9; 7 nucleotides match TRBD2. J gave up 3 bases and V 0 bases, and 6 bases lay outside the gene matches. Germline V gene sequence: CDR1 SGDLS, CDR2 YYNGEE. This CDR3 comprises 15 residues. CDR3 in amino acids: CASSVGWEGFYEQYF. CDR3 DNA: TGTGCCAGCAGCGTAGGGTGGGAGGGATTCTACGAGCAGTACTTC. The full variable domain, its missing parts supplied by reference TRBV9 and TRBJ2-7, is DSGVTQTPKHLITATGQRVTLRCSPRSGDLSVYWYQQSLDQGLQFLIQYYNGEERAKGNILERFSAQQFPDLHSELNLSSLELGDSALYFCASSVGWEGFYEQYFGPGTRLTVT.

The chain employs TRBV6-2 or TRBV6-3 and TRBJ2-7; D is possibly TRBD2 (5 bases). V lost 2 bases and J 0 bases, leaving 8 bases between the germline ends. Looked up from germline, CDR1 is MNHEY and CDR2 is SVGEGT. The CDR3 sequence is 14 residues long. CDR3: CASSYEGSSYEQYF. Written as DNA, the CDR3 is TGTGCCAGCAGTTACGAGGGCAGCTCCTACGAGCAGTACTTC.

CDR3 loop: CSVMLGGEKLFF. Here the CDR3 DNA reads TGCAGCGTAATGCTCGGGGGGGAAAAACTGTTTTTT. This sequence joins TRBV29-1 and TRBJ1-4, with a weak D call TRBD1 (5 bases). The CDR3 extends over 12 amino acids. From germline, CDR1 is SQVTM and CDR2 ANQGSEA. Trimming removed 6 bases at V and 8 bases at J, with 13 bases between.

This clone was counted once. V is TRBV10-3 and J is TRBJ2-1, with 10 bases matching TRBD1. The CDR3 spans 14 residues. Germline V CDR1 and CDR2: ENHRY, SYGVKD. V lost 7 bases to trimming and J lost 7 bases; unmatched junction nucleotides: 7. The CDR3 here is CAIKGQGNSNEQFF. In DNA form, the CDR3 reads TGTGCCATCAAGGGACAGGGGAATTCAAATGAGCAGTTCTTC.

The chain joins TRBV25-1 to TRBJ2-4; D uncertain. CDR1 is MGHDK, CDR2 SYGVNS, per germline. Trimming took 4 bases from V and 7 from J, leaving 14 bases between them. The CDR3 covers 14 residues. CDR3 in amino acids: CASSGSGQGNIQYF. The CDR3 DNA follows: TGTGCCAGCAGTGGTAGTGGGCAAGGGAACATTCAGTACTTC.

The V and J genes are TRBV28 and TRBJ2-7; D call uncertain. Trimming removed 4 bases at V and 2 bases at J, with 18 bases between. CDR1 and CDR2 (germline): MDHEN, SYDVKM. The CDR3 has 16 residues. CDR3 sequence: CASSSAGFPVTYEQYF. The CDR3 DNA reads TGTGCCAGCAGTTCGGCAGGTTTCCCCGTCACCTACGAGCAGTACTTC.

This chain links TRBV3-1 (or the pseudogene TRBV3-2) with TRBJ2-7, with TRBD2 matching over 7 bases. Germline lookup yields CDR1 LGHDT and CDR2 YNNKEL (reference sequence). CDR3 size: 17 residues. The V and J ends lost 1 base and 0 bases, in that order; junction bases with no gene match: 9. CDR3 residues: CASSQVLGGGSSYEQYF. CDR3 nucleotides: TGTGCCAGCAGCCAAGTCCTTGGCGGGGGAAGCTCCTACGAGCAGTACTTC.

This clone was counted only a few times. The gene calls are TRBV7-6 and TRBJ1-5, with a possible D match to TRBD1 (5 bases). This CDR3 has 13 amino acids. Trimming removed 5 bases at V and 8 bases at J, with 13 bases between. Germline V lookup: CDR1 SGHVS, CDR2 FNYEAQ. This CDR3 reads CASSRQGNEPQHF. For the CDR3, the DNA is TGTGCCAGCAGCCGTCAGGGTAATGAGCCCCAGCATTTT.

The chain carries TRBV29-1 and TRBJ2-5; 7 nucleotides match TRBD1. The germline gives CDR1 SQVTM, CDR2 ANQGSEA. CDR3 length: 13 residues. V trimming: 7 bases; J trimming: 3 bases; junction bases outside the gene matches: 8. The CDR3 here is CSATPGQKETQYF. In DNA form, the CDR3 reads TGCAGCGCCACACCGGGACAGAAAGAGACCCAGTACTTC.

This clone has only a few counts. V and J are TRBV5-1 and TRBJ2-1; D is tentatively TRBD1 or TRBD2 (6 bases each). V was cut by 6 bases and J by 9 bases, with 25 bases left in between. Germline CDR1 SGHRS, CDR2 YFSETQ. The CDR3 consists of 16 residues. For the CDR3, the DNA is TGCGCCAGCACCTCGGAGCGGTACGGGAGAGGGGGTGAGCAGTTCTTC. It translates to CASTSERYGRGGEQFF.

This clone was found a few times. The V call is TRBV29-1, the J call TRBJ2-5; TRBD2 agrees at 9 bases. Germline values: CDR1 SQVTM, CDR2 ANQGSEA. V lost 8 bases to trimming and J lost 4 bases; unmatched junction nucleotides: 8. This CDR3 is 13 amino acids long. The DNA of the CDR3 is TGCAGCATCACAGCGGGAGGCGGAGAGACCCAGTACTTC. Protein: CSITAGGGETQYF. Based on the CDR3 plus reference TRBV29-1 and TRBJ2-5, the full variable domain is SAVISQKPSRDICQRGTSLTIQCQVDSQVTMMFWYRQQPGQSLTLIATANQGSEATYESGFVIDKFPISRPNLTFSTLTVSNMSPEDSSIYLCSITAGGGETQYFGPGTRLLVL.

The V call is TRBV9, the J call TRBJ2-2; D assignment may be TRBD1 or TRBD2 (5 bases each). The germline V gene encodes CDR1 SGDLS and CDR2 YYNGEE. The V end was cut by 4 bases, the J end by 4 bases, with 11 bases between. The CDR3 totals 14 residues. The CDR3 loop is CASSRRDGTGELFF. CDR3 in DNA: TGTGCCAGCAGCCGCAGGGACGGCACCGGGGAGCTGTTTTTT.

This clone is a singleton in its sample. The rearrangement joins TRBV27 to TRBJ2-7; the match to TRBD1 covers 8 bases. CDR1 and CDR2 from the germline V gene are MNHEY and SMNVEV (reference sequence). Unmatched junction bases numbered 18, after V lost 11 bases and J lost 3 bases. This CDR3 has 16 residues. The DNA of the CDR3 is TGTGCCTTATTTCCCCCCCACTCGGGACAGGACTACGAGCAGTACTTC. It translates to CALFPPHSGQDYEQYF.

V usage is TRBV6-6 and J usage is TRBJ1-2; perhaps TRBD1 as D (5 bases). This CDR3 comprises 16 residues. V was trimmed by 7 bases and J by 8 bases, leaving 26 bases between them. Germline V gives CDR1 MNHNY, CDR2 SVGAGI (reference sequence). CDR3 sequence (DNA): TGTGCCAGCACTATTCGCGCAGAGGGGAGGTCGGAGGGCTACACCTTC. Amino acids: CASTIRAEGRSEGYTF.

This clone came up once. V is TRBV7-9 and J is TRBJ2-7, with D possibly being TRBD1 (6 bases). V was trimmed by 4 bases and J by 7 bases, leaving 17 bases between them. CDR1 and CDR2 (germline): SEHNR, FQNEAQ (reference sequence). This CDR3 has 14 residues. CDR3 residues: CASSSTGPPGEQYF. CDR3 nucleotide sequence: TGTGCCAGCAGCTCGACAGGACCCCCGGGAGAGCAGTACTTC.

The chain joins TRBV29-1 to TRBJ2-5, with no clear D. The CDR3 runs 12 residues. Trimming pared 4 bases from V and 0 bases from J, leaving 6 bases between. Germline CDR1 reads SQVTM; CDR2 reads ANQGSEA. CDR3: CSVGPDQETQYF. DNA of the CDR3: TGCAGCGTTGGGCCAGACCAAGAGACCCAGTACTTC.

In this sample, this clone turned up a few times. The V and J genes are TRBV19 and TRBJ1-5, with 8 bases matching TRBD1. V was clipped by 2 bases and J by 4 bases; unmatched bases: 1. CDR1 and CDR2 from the germline V gene are LNHDA and SQIVND (reference sequence). The CDR3 totals 14 residues. The CDR3 reads CASSITGGNQPQHF. The CDR3 DNA follows: TGTGCCAGTAGTATAACAGGGGGAAATCAGCCCCAGCATTTT.

V usage is TRBV6-6 and J usage is TRBJ1-5; D remains unclear. V was clipped by 6 bases and J by 2 bases, with 8 bases between them. This CDR3 has 13 residues. Germline V gene lookup returns CDR1 MNHNY and CDR2 SVGAGI (reference sequence). The CDR3 region has the DNA TGTGCCAGCAGGAGTCGTGGCAATCAGCCCCAGCATTTT. It yields the protein CASRSRGNQPQHF.

This chain connects TRBV5-8 to TRBJ2-1; the D is unclear. The germline gives CDR1 SGHTS, CDR2 YDEGEE. V was clipped by 0 bases and J by 0 bases, with 7 bases between them. The CDR3 extends over 15 amino acids. The CDR3 bases are TGTGCCAGCAGCTTGGGGGTAAGCTCCTACAATGAGCAGTTCTTC. Translation: CASSLGVSSYNEQFF. Looking up the rest from reference TRBV5-8 and TRBJ2-1 gives the full variable domain: EAGVTQSPTHLIKTRGQQATLRCSPISGHTSVYWYQQALGLGLQFLLWYDEGEERNRGNFPPRFSGRQFPNYSSELNVNALELEDSALYLCASSLGVSSYNEQFFGPGTRLTVL.